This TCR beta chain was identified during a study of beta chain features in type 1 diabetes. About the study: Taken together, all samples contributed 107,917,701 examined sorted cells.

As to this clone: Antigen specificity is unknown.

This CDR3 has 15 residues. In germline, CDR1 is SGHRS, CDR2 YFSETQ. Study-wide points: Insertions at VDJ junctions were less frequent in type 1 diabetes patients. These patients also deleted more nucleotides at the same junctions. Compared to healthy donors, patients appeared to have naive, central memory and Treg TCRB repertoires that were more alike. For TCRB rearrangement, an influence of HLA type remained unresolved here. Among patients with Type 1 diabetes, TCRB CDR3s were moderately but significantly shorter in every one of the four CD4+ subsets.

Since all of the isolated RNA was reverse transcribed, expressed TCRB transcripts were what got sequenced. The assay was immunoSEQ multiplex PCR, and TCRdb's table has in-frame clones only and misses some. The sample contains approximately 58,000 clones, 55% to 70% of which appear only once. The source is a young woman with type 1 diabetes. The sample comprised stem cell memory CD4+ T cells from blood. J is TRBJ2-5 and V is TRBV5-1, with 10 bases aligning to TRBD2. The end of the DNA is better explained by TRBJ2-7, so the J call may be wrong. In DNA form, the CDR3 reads TGCGCCAGCAGCCCTAGCGGGAGCTCATCCTACGAGCAGTACTTC. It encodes CASSPSGSSSYEQYF.